This TCR beta chain derives from a study of blood T cell repertoires in COVID-19. Study overall: Samples taken during acute and convalescent COVID-19 were collected in the United States, Italy and Spain. Sources were T cells, B-cell-depleted T cells, or PBMCs; the material itself was cDNA or gDNA.

How the authors handled the data: How many nucleated cells were present was estimated from reference gene primer amplification. The repertoire was sequenced with immunoSEQ multiplex PCR; TCRdb's copy has only in-frame clones and lacks some. The V and J calls and clone size come from that table; D and trimming were worked out from the DNA. Seen here are some 260,000 clones, around 79% observed once, and the top ten hold 3% to 3.5%. The TCR comes from a woman aged 80 or older with acute or convalescent COVID-19. The sample taken for sequencing was peripheral blood.

The CDR3 DNA reads TGTGCCACCAGCAGTTCCCTAGGGGGTGAGCAGTTCTTC. It yields the protein CATSSSLGGEQFF. The J gene is TRBJ2-1, the V gene TRBV15, with D tentatively TRBD1 (6 bases). CDR1 and CDR2 (germline): LNHNV, YYDKDF (reference sequence). Between the trimmed V and J ends, which lost 3 bases and 9 bases, there was a span of 12 bases. CDR3 size: 13 residues.